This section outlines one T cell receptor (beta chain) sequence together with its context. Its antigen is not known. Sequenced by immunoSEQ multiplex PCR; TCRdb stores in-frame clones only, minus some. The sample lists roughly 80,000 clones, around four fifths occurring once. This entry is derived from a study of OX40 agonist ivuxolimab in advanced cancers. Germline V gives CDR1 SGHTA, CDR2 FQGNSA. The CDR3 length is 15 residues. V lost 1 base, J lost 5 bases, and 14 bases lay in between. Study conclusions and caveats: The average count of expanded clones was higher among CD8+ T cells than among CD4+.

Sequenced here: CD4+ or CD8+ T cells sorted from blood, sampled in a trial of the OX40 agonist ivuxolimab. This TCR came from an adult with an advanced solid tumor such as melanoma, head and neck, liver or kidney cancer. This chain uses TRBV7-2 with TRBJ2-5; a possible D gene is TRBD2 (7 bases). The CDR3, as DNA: TGTGCCAGCAGCTTAGGTGGGGGGGCCGGTGAGACCCAGTACTTC. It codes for CASSLGGGAGETQYF.